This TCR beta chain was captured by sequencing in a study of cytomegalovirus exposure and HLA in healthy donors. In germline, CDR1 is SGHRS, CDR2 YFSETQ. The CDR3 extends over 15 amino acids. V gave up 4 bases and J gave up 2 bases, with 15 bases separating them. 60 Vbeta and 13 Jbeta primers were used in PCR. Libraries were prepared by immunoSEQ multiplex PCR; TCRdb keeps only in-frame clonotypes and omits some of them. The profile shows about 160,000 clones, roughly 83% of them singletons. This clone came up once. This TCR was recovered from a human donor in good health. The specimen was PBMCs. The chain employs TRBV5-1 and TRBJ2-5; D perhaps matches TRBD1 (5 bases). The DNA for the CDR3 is TGCGCCAGCAGCCCCTACCGGACAAGTCAAGAGACCCAGTACTTC. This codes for CASSPYRTSQETQYF.